This T cell receptor (beta chain) is drawn from a study of beta chain features in type 1 diabetes. The V segment lost 1 base and the J segment 0 bases; nucleotides outside the gene matches: 5. The CDR3 extends over 16 amino acids. The germline V gene encodes CDR1 MGHRA and CDR2 YSYEKL. A word on this clone: Its cognate antigen is unknown.

Using CD45RO/CCR7/CD25/CD127/CD95/CD27, CD4+ naive, central memory, regulatory and stem cell-like memory cells were sorted. Study observations and caveats: TCRB CDR3s from Type 1 diabetes patients were moderately but significantly shorter in all four CD4+ subsets. Lower insertion and higher deletion counts appeared at VDJ junctions in type 1 diabetes patients. Cells expressing TCR highly could be over-represented by cDNA sequencing.

TCRB transcripts that were expressed got sequenced, as all of the isolated RNA had been reverse transcribed. This table comes from immunoSEQ multiplex PCR, and its TCRdb copy is limited to in-frame clones, with some not included. The data hold 40,000 to 60,000 clones, with about three fifths observed a single time. The TCR was taken from a woman aged 25 to 39 with type 1 diabetes. The genes are TRBV4-1 and TRBJ1-2; 7 bases fit TRBD1. The sample comprised stem cell memory CD4+ T cells from blood. Written as DNA, the CDR3 is TGCGCCAGCAGCCAAGGGACAGGCTTTACTAACTATGGCTACACCTTC. Translated, it gives CASSQGTGFTNYGYTF.